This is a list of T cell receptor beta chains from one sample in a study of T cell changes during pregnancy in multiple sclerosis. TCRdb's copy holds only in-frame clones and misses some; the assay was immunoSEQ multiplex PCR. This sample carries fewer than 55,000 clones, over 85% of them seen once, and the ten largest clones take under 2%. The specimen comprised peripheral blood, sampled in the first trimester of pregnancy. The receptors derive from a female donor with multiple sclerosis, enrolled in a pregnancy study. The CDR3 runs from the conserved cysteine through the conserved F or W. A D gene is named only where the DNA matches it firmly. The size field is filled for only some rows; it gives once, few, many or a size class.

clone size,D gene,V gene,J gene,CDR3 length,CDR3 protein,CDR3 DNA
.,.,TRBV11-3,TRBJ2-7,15,CASSLFGSGAYEQYF,TGTGCCAGCAGCTTATTCGGGAGTGGGGCCTACGAGCAGTACTTC
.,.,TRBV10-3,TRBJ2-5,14,CAISESLAPKTQYF,TGTGCCATCAGTGAGTCGTTGGCTCCCAAGACCCAGTACTTC
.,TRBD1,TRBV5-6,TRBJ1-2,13,CASRMTGTYGYTF,TGTGCCAGCAGGATGACAGGGACCTATGGCTACACCTTC
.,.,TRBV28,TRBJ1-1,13,CASSFGGGTEAFF,TGTGCCAGCAGTTTTGGTGGCGGGACTGAAGCTTTCTTT
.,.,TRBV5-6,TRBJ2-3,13,CASRYGMRDTQYF,TGTGCCAGCAGGTATGGCATGAGGGATACGCAGTATTTT
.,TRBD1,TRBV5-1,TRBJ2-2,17,CASSRHPTGALTGELFF,TGCGCCAGCTCAAGGCATCCCACAGGGGCGTTAACCGGGGAGCTGTTTTTT
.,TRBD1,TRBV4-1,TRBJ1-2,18,CASSQSGTGGSINYGYTF,TGCGCCAGCAGCCAGTCCGGGACAGGAGGATCCATTAACTATGGCTACACCTTC
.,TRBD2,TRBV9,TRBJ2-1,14,CASSIMGTSNEQFF,TGTGCCAGCAGCATCATGGGGACTAGCAATGAGCAGTTCTTC
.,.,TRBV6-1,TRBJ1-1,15,CASSERGHLNTEAFF,TGTGCCAGCAGTGAAAGGGGACACCTAAACACTGAAGCTTTCTTT
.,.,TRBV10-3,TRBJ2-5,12,CAISETAETQYF,TGTGCCATCAGCGAAACTGCAGAGACCCAGTACTTC
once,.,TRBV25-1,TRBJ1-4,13,CASSEFAGGKLFF,TGTGCCAGCAGTGAATTTGCGGGGGGAAAACTGTTTTTT
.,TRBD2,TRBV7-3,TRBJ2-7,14,CASSVAGGPYEQYF,TGTGCCAGCAGCGTGGCGGGAGGCCCCTACGAGCAGTACTTC
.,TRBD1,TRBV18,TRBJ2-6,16,CASSATGGGGANVLTF,TGTGCCAGCTCAGCCACAGGGGGCGGTGGGGCCAACGTCCTGACTTTC
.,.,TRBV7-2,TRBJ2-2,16,CASSLVGAGSGQELFF,TGTGCCAGCAGCTTAGTTGGGGCGGGGAGCGGTCAGGAGCTGTTTTTT